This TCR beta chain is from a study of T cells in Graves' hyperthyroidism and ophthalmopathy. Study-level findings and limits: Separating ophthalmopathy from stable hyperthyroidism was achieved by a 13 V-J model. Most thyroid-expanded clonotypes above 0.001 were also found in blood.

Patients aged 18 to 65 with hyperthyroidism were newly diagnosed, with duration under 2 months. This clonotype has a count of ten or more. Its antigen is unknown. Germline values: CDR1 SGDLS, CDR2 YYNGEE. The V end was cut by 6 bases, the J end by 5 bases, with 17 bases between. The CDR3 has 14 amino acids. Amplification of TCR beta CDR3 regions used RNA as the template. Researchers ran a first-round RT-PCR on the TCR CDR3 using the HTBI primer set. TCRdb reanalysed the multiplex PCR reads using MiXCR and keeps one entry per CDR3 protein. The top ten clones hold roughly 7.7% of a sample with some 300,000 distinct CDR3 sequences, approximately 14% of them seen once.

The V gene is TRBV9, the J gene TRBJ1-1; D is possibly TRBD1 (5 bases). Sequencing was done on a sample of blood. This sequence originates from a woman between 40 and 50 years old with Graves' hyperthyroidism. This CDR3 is CASNLGPEGTEAFF. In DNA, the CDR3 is TGTGCCAGCAACCTAGGACCCGAGGGGACTGAAGCTTTCTTT. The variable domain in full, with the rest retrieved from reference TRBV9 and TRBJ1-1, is DSGVTQTPKHLITATGQRVTLRCSPRSGDLSVYWYQQSLDQGLQFLIQYYNGEERAKGNILERFSAQQFPDLHSELNLSSLELGDSALYFCASNLGPEGTEAFFGQGTRLTVV.